Below, 30 T cell receptor beta chains from the same sample are listed, as sequenced in a study of graft-versus-host responses after intestinal transplantation. Produced via immunoSEQ multiplex PCR; TCRdb's table is partial and in-frame only. Among some 70,000 clones listed, 92% were seen once. The source was bone marrow, collected roughly 110 weeks after intestinal transplantation. These receptors came from a human patient who received an intestinal transplant, so some T cells may come from the graft donor.

The chain employs TRBV19 and TRBJ2-1, with unresolved D. Germline CDR1 and CDR2: LNHDA and SQIVND (reference sequence). V lost 6 bases and J lost 6, with 12 bases in between. The CDR3 spans 13 residues. CDR3 in DNA: TGTGCCAGTAGATTTGTGGGTAGCAATGAGCAGTTCTTC. Its translation: CASRFVGSNEQFF.

The gene calls are TRBV7-9 and TRBJ2-7; D remains ambiguous. V dropped 5 bases and J dropped 0 bases, with 5 bases sitting between them. This CDR3 is built from 12 residues. CDR1 is SEHNR, CDR2 FQNEAQ, per germline (reference sequence). CDR3 DNA: TGTGCCAGCAGCCTGGGCTCCTACGAGCAGTACTTC. Translated, it gives CASSLGSYEQYF.

The chain joins TRBV6-1 to TRBJ2-3, with D possibly being TRBD1 or TRBD2 (7 bases each). The ends were cut back, 7 bases at V and 6 bases at J, with 20 bases in the middle. Per germline, CDR1 MNHNS and CDR2 SASEGT. The CDR3 totals 15 residues. The CDR3 sequence: CASTPQGGGLDTQYF. In DNA, the CDR3 is TGTGCCAGCACCCCCCAGGGGGGGGGACTGGATACGCAGTATTTT.

V usage is TRBV6-5 and J usage is TRBJ2-7, with D tentatively TRBD1 (6 bases). Trimming removed 0 bases from V and 4 bases from J, with 16 bases in between. CDR1 and CDR2 from the germline V gene are MNHEY and SVGAGI. The CDR3 covers 16 residues. CDR3 residues: CASSYSISGARYEQYF. The CDR3 bases are TGTGCCAGCAGTTACTCGATTTCAGGGGCGCGTTACGAGCAGTACTTC.

The CDR3 DNA follows: TGTGCCAGCAGCCAAGTACGCGGGTCACCCCGAGGAGATACGCAGTATTTT. It yields the protein CASSQVRGSPRGDTQYF. This chain links TRBV4-2 with TRBJ2-3; D is possibly TRBD2 (5 bases). The CDR3 runs 17 residues. Looked up from germline, CDR1 is LGHNA and CDR2 is YNFKEQ. V was shortened by 1 base and J by 5 bases, with 19 bases between the two germline ends.

The chain uses TRBV5-5 and TRBJ1-6; the D gene is possibly TRBD1 (5 bases). This CDR3 spans 15 amino acids. Between the trimmed V and J ends, which lost 0 bases and 7 bases, there was a span of 11 bases. Germline CDR1 is SGHKS and CDR2 is YYEKEE (reference sequence). CDR3 protein: CASSLGSGTNSPLHF. CDR3 coding DNA: TGTGCCAGCAGCTTGGGGTCAGGGACCAATTCACCCCTCCACTTT.

V gene TRBV5-4 combines with J gene TRBJ1-2; D ambiguous. The CDR3 covers 20 residues. V was pared by 2 bases and J by 0 bases, with 26 bases between. From germline, CDR1 is SGHNT and CDR2 YYREEE (reference sequence). This chain's CDR3 is CASSFATLTTIFRTNYGYTF. CDR3 bases: TGTGCCAGCAGCTTCGCCACCTTAACGACAATTTTTCGTACTAACTATGGCTACACCTTC.

This chain joins TRBV14 and TRBJ1-6; 7 bases fit TRBD1. Per germline, CDR1 SGHDN and CDR2 FVKESK. The junction had 5 bases not matched to a gene; V was cut back by 11 bases and J by 4 bases. The CDR3 covers 13 residues. This CDR3 is CACGQDYNSPLHF. CDR3 coding DNA: TGTGCCTGCGGACAGGATTATAATTCACCCCTCCACTTT.

CDR3 bases: TGTGCCAGCAGCGTTGGGGCCGCTCCGAGCTACGAGCAGTACTTC. Encoded protein: CASSVGAAPSYEQYF. The V and J genes are TRBV9 and TRBJ2-7; the D gene is possibly TRBD1 (5 bases). The CDR3 spans 15 residues. The V gene lost 2 bases and the J gene lost 3 bases, with 15 bases spanning the gap. Germline assignment: CDR1 SGDLS and CDR2 YYNGEE.

V is TRBV5-1 and J is TRBJ2-5; 15 nucleotides match TRBD2. The CDR3 is made up of 16 amino acids. J lost 3 bases, V lost 4 bases, and 4 bases had no gene match. Per germline, CDR1 SGHRS and CDR2 YFSETQ. Here the CDR3 DNA reads TGCGCCAGCAGCACTAGGACTAGCGGGGGGGAAGAGACCCAGTACTTC. Amino acid sequence: CASSTRTSGGEETQYF.

The rearrangement joins TRBV30 to TRBJ2-7; TRBD1 or TRBD2 may be the D gene (5 bases each). Trimming left V 5 bases short and J 6 bases short, with 17 bases between. The V gene's germline CDR1 is GTSNPN and CDR2 SVGIG (reference sequence). There are 13 residues in the CDR3. The CDR3 protein is CAWEGPRGREQYF. The CDR3 nucleotides read TGTGCCTGGGAGGGACCTAGGGGCCGCGAGCAGTACTTC.

This chain connects TRBV6-4 to TRBJ1-2, with D maybe TRBD1 (6 bases). V lost 5 bases and J lost 7, with 20 bases in between. Per germline, CDR1 MRHNA and CDR2 SNTAGT. This CDR3 spans 15 amino acids. The CDR3 region has the DNA TGTGCCAGCAGTCCTACACCGGGGGCTGATAGTGGCTACACCTTC. It translates to CASSPTPGADSGYTF.

The V gene is TRBV15, the J gene TRBJ2-1; TRBD2 matches at 8 bases. Trimming at V came to 5 bases and at J to 9 bases, leaving 15 bases not matched to a gene. Germline CDR1 is LNHNV and CDR2 is YYDKDF (reference sequence). The CDR3 sequence is 16 residues long. This CDR3 reads CATSYDYGGAILEQFF. The CDR3 nucleotides are TGTGCCACCAGCTATGATTACGGGGGGGCAATTCTTGAGCAGTTCTTC.

The rearrangement joins TRBV11-2 to TRBJ2-7; either TRBD1 or TRBD2 may supply D (6 bases each). Looked up from germline, CDR1 is SGHAT and CDR2 is FQNNGV. The ends were cut back, 8 bases at V and 7 bases at J, with 21 bases in the middle. The CDR3 covers 14 residues. In DNA, the CDR3 is TGTGCCAGCTTGGGAACAGGGAGCGCGGGAGAGCAGTACTTC. This gives the protein CASLGTGSAGEQYF.

V usage is TRBV11-3 and J usage is TRBJ1-1; possible D gene TRBD1, 6 bases. The CDR3 is made up of 17 amino acids. Germline lookup yields CDR1 SGHNT and CDR2 YENEEA. Trimming left V 3 bases short and J 3 bases short, with 20 bases between. As DNA, the CDR3 is TGTGCCAGCAGCTTGGGGGGGTTGGGGGCCTCGGACACTGAAGCTTTCTTT. It codes for CASSLGGLGASDTEAFF.

The CDR3 region is CASSVAGQGYEQYF. CDR3 nucleotides: TGTGCCAGCAGCGTAGCTGGGCAGGGATACGAGCAGTACTTC. The chain carries TRBV9 and TRBJ2-7; TRBD1 might be the D (5 bases). V was cut by 0 bases and J by 4 bases, with 11 bases left in between. Per germline, CDR1 SGDLS and CDR2 YYNGEE. The CDR3 spans 14 residues. Drawing the rest from reference TRBV9 and TRBJ2-7, the complete variable domain is DSGVTQTPKHLITATGQRVTLRCSPRSGDLSVYWYQQSLDQGLQFLIQYYNGEERAKGNILERFSAQQFPDLHSELNLSSLELGDSALYFCASSVAGQGYEQYFGPGTRLTVT.

The sample holds one count of this clone. The chain has TRBV13 and TRBJ1-3; the D is unclear. The germline V gene has CDR1 PRHDT and CDR2 FYEKMQ (reference sequence). CDR3 length equals 15 residues. V was trimmed by 3 bases and J by 2 bases, leaving 11 bases between them. In DNA, the CDR3 is TGTGCCAGCAGCTTGGAACAGAGTGCTGGAAACACCATATATTTT. Amino acid sequence: CASSLEQSAGNTIYF.

This rearrangement joins TRBV7-9 to TRBJ2-7, with D possibly matching TRBD2 (5 bases). Germline CDR1 reads SEHNR; CDR2 reads FQNEAQ (reference sequence). The CDR3 totals 14 residues. V lost 3 bases to trimming and J lost 0 bases, with 9 bases between them. Here the CDR3 DNA reads TGTGCCAGCAGCTTGGGGAGCGTCTCCTACGAGCAGTACTTC. The encoded protein is CASSLGSVSYEQYF.

The chain recombines TRBV6-5 with TRBJ2-4, with TRBD1 matching 7 bases. Trimming at V came to 5 bases and at J to 13 bases, leaving 14 bases not matched to a gene. Germline V gene sequence: CDR1 MNHEY, CDR2 SVGAGI. The CDR3 spans 14 residues. The CDR3 DNA follows: TGTGCCAGCAGTGCTGGGACAGCCGAACCGGGACAGTACTTC. Protein: CASSAGTAEPGQYF.

The V gene is TRBV9, the J gene TRBJ1-1; possibly TRBD1 for D (5 bases). This CDR3 has 14 amino acids. CDR1 SGDLS and CDR2 YYNGEE come from the germline V gene. V was clipped by 0 bases and J by 5 bases, with 11 bases between them. The DNA for the CDR3 is TGTGCCAGCAGCGTAGCTGGGGGAGGGACTGAAGCTTTCTTT. The encoded protein is CASSVAGGGTEAFF.

In this sample, this clone turned up once. The chain is built from TRBV19 and TRBJ1-5; 7 bases fit TRBD1. Germline CDR1 and CDR2: LNHDA and SQIVND (reference sequence). The V segment lost 5 bases and the J segment 2 bases; nucleotides outside the gene matches: 3. The CDR3 contains 14 residues. CDR3 sequence (DNA): TGTGCCAGTAGTCCTACAGGGGGCAATCAGCCCCAGCATTTT. As protein: CASSPTGGNQPQHF.

The rearrangement links TRBV29-1 to TRBJ2-1, with D tentatively TRBD2 (6 bases). The V gene lost 2 bases and the J gene lost 5 bases, with 13 bases spanning the gap. The germline CDR1 and CDR2 sequences are SQVTM and ANQGSEA. The CDR3 totals 14 residues. The CDR3 DNA reads as TGCAGCGTTGAAACTAGCTGGGGACACAATGAGCAGTTCTTC. Amino acids: CSVETSWGHNEQFF.

V gene TRBV4-1 combines with J gene TRBJ2-1; TRBD1 matches 9 bases. The germline gives CDR1 MGHRA, CDR2 YSYEKL. Trimming took 4 bases from V and 1 from J; bases not matched to a gene: 2. The CDR3 sequence is 15 residues long. CDR3 bases: TGCGCCAGCAGCCCACAGGGGGCGTCCTACAATGAGCAGTTCTTC. It specifies CASSPQGASYNEQFF.

The CDR3 nucleotides read TGTGCCAGCAGCGTAGAAGGGACACTAAATTACAATGAGCAGTTCTTC. Translated, it gives CASSVEGTLNYNEQFF. V is TRBV9 and J is TRBJ2-1, with D maybe TRBD1 (6 bases). Germline CDR1 reads SGDLS; CDR2 reads YYNGEE. V lost 0 bases and J lost 4, with 14 bases in between. The CDR3 totals 16 residues.

This clone has only one observation. The CDR3 nucleotides read TGTGCCAGCAGCTTAGGGTCCACAGATACGCAGTATTTT. This sequence encodes CASSLGSTDTQYF. The chain has TRBV7-3 and TRBJ2-3; D remains unclear. Germline V CDR1 and CDR2: SGHTA, FQGTGA. V lost 2 bases to trimming and J lost 2 bases, with 5 bases between them. The CDR3 is 13 amino acids.

This clone was picked up one time. The rearrangement links TRBV6-5 to TRBJ2-1, with D possibly being TRBD2 (5 bases). This CDR3 is 13 amino acids long. The V gene lost 5 bases and the J gene lost 4 bases, with 9 bases spanning the gap. Germline V gene sequence: CDR1 MNHEY, CDR2 SVGAGI. The CDR3 sequence is CASSTTSYNEQFF. For the CDR3, the DNA is TGTGCCAGCAGTACCACTAGTTACAATGAGCAGTTCTTC.

CDR3 amino acids: CASSLGGVPYEQYF. The DNA for the CDR3 is TGTGCCAGCAGTTTAGGTGGGGTTCCCTACGAGCAGTACTTC. The chain combines TRBV27 with TRBJ2-7; D remains unclear. The CDR3 extends over 14 amino acids. The V gene lost 2 bases and the J gene lost 2 bases, with 10 bases spanning the gap. The germline V gene has CDR1 MNHEY and CDR2 SMNVEV (reference sequence).

The rearrangement uses TRBV7-2 and TRBJ2-5; 7 positions agree with TRBD2. Germline-derived CDR1 and CDR2 are SGHTA and FQGNSA. The CDR3 is 16 residues long. Germline trimming cut 1 base from V and 5 bases from J; bases unmatched to any gene: 10. CDR3 nucleotide sequence: TGTGCCAGCAGCTTAGTGGGAGGGGCGGAGAGGGAGACCCAGTACTTC. This encodes CASSLVGGAERETQYF.

This clone occurred once. The chain employs TRBV25-1 and TRBJ2-7; D not resolved. The germline V and J ends were trimmed by 7 bases and 6 bases, with 13 bases remaining between them. Germline V gene data show CDR1 as MGHDK and CDR2 as SYGVNS. The CDR3 is 12 amino acids. The CDR3 protein is CASTPSLGEQYF. The CDR3 DNA reads as TGTGCCAGCACCCCTTCCTTGGGCGAGCAGTACTTC.

The CDR3 DNA reads as TGCGCCAGCAGTGAGTCGACTCGGGTTAGCGGGGGGAATGAGCAGTTCTTC. This codes for CASSESTRVSGGNEQFF. V usage is TRBV10-2 and J usage is TRBJ2-1; 10 nucleotides align to TRBD2. The V and J ends lost 0 bases and 7 bases, in that order; junction bases with no gene match: 9. Germline V CDR1 and CDR2: WSHSY, SAAADI. This CDR3 has 17 amino acids.